This entry is about one TCR beta chain. The antigen remains unidentified. CDR1 SGHTA and CDR2 FQGNSA come from the germline V gene. The CDR3 totals 15 residues. The ends were cut back, 1 base at V and 5 bases at J, with 14 bases in the middle. Each replicate PCR on the sorted subsets used 200 ng DNA (about 30,000 T cell genomes). Using immunoSEQ multiplex PCR, the repertoire was profiled, and TCRdb retains in-frame clones only, with some absent. The sample has roughly 300,000 clones; around 90% are singletons. CD45RO+ cells plus CCR7-negative CD45RA+ TemRA cells formed CD8 memory. The data are from a study of shared clonotypes between healthy human individuals. Study-wide results and limits: Several donors showed sharing of approximately 4.7% of naive CD4 clonotypes.

The V call is TRBV7-2, the J call TRBJ2-5, with TRBD1 as a possible D gene (6 bases). This clonotype was obtained from a man aged 18 to 30 in good health. Sequencing was carried out using memory CD8+ T cells sorted from blood. Subset given: CD45RO+ cells pooled with CCR7-negative TemRA cells. CDR3 protein: CASSLVGQGIETQYF. The CDR3 bases are TGTGCCAGCAGCTTAGTTGGCCAGGGGATCGAGACCCAGTACTTC.